This is a list of T cell receptor beta chains from one sample in a study of regulatory T cells in long-lasting Graves disease. MiXCR, applied by TCRdb to the multiplex PCR reads, yields one record per CDR3 protein. The data contain around 320,000 distinct CDR3 sequences, 16% of them seen just once; the ten biggest clones take up roughly 27%. The same sample was also used in a study of T cells in Graves' hyperthyroidism and ophthalmopathy.

Sequenced here: peripheral blood mononuclear cells (PBMCs), sampled at new diagnosis, from a patient treated with antithyroid drugs. The receptors originated from a man in his forties with Graves disease. The CDR3 runs from the conserved cysteine through the conserved F or W. The order of the fields is D gene, clone size, J gene, V gene, CDR3 DNA, CDR3 protein. The D gene is left open where the match is weak. The size field is filled for only some rows; it gives once, few, many or a size class.

>TRBD1|many|TRBJ2-7|TRBV6-2/TRBV6-3
TGTGCCAGCAGTGATCCGGCCGGGACAGGGGCCTACGAGCAGTACTTC
CASSDPAGTGAYEQYF
>TRBD1|many|TRBJ1-3|TRBV11-2
TGTGCCAGCAGCGGCCACAGGGGATACACCATATATTTT
CASSGHRGYTIYF
>TRBD2|few|TRBJ2-1|TRBV24-1
TGTGCCACCAGTGATTTGATAACTAGCGGGGTTTATGAGCAGTTCTTC
CATSDLITSGVYEQFF
>TRBD2|many|TRBJ2-7|TRBV6-1
TGTGCCAGCAGGGGGGGGGACGGAACGGTCTACGAGCAGTACTTC
CASRGGDGTVYEQYF
>NA|few|TRBJ2-3|TRBV5-5
TGTGCCAGCAGCTTGGTCCCGCTCCTAACAGATACGCAGTATTTT
CASSLVPLLTDTQYF
>NA|many|TRBJ2-1|TRBV6-5
TGTGCCAGCAGCTACGGGCCGCCAGTTAACAATGAGCAGTTCTTC
CASSYGPPVNNEQFF
>TRBD2|many|TRBJ2-1|TRBV7-6
TGTGCCAGCAGCCTAGCGGTATACAATGAGCAGTTCTTC
CASSLAVYNEQFF
>NA|many|TRBJ1-1|TRBV12-3/TRBV12-4
TGTGCCAGCAGTTTCGGGGGCCTCATGAACACTGAAGCTTTCTTT
CASSFGGLMNTEAFF
>NA|NA|TRBJ1-5|TRBV4-1
TGCGCCAGCAGCCAACTCGGTAATCAGCCCCAGCATTTT
CASSQLGNQPQHF
>NA|many|TRBJ2-1|TRBV10-3
TGTGCCATCAGTGTTCAGGCGGAGGATGAGCAGTTCTTC
CAISVQAEDEQFF
>TRBD2|many|TRBJ2-5|TRBV7-8
TGTGCCAGCAGTTCAGGGACTAGCGTCCCCGGCCAGTACTTC
CASSSGTSVPGQYF
>NA|few|TRBJ1-3|TRBV3-1
TGTGCCAGCAGCCAAGGACAGTCCGTCGGAAACACCATATATTTT
CASSQGQSVGNTIYF
>TRBD1|many|TRBJ2-5|TRBV27
TGTGCCAGCAGTCCAACACGGGACAGGGGGCGAGAGACCCAGTACTTC
CASSPTRDRGRETQYF
>NA|many|TRBJ2-4|TRBV12-3/TRBV12-4
TGTGCCAGCAGTCTACGACTAGGTATCAACATTCAGTACTTC
CASSLRLGINIQYF
>TRBD1|once|TRBJ2-3|TRBV7-2
TGTGCCAGCAGCTTAAGGACAGGGGGCGTCACACGCCTCACAGATACGCAGTATTTT
CASSLRTGGVTRLTDTQYF
>TRBD2|many|TRBJ2-3|TRBV4-1
TGCGCCAGCAGCCGAGACATAGCGGGGGTACTCACAGATACGCAGTATTTT
CASSRDIAGVLTDTQYF
>NA|few|TRBJ1-1|TRBV4-3
TGCGCCAGCAGCCAAGGGAAGGGGGAAGCTTTCTTT
CASSQGKGEAFF
>NA|NA|TRBJ2-5|TRBV15
TGTGCCACCAGCAGCGGACGGTTTGGGGGGACCCAGTACTTC
CATSSGRFGGTQYF
>NA|NA|TRBJ2-4|TRBV15
TGTGCCACCAGCAGAGATTCGACAGGAGCCCAGATAGCCAAAAACATTCAGTACTTC
CATSRDSTGAQIAKNIQYF
>NA|many|TRBJ2-1|TRBV20-1
TGCAGTGCTAGCGGGGGCGCTAACTACAATGAGCAGTTCTTC
CSASGGANYNEQFF
>TRBD2|NA|TRBJ2-3|TRBV7-3
TGTGCCAGCAGCGCCCTAGCGGGGGGCGGGCCAGATACGCAGTATTTT
CASSALAGGGPDTQYF
>NA|many|TRBJ1-3|TRBV28
TGTGCCAGCAGTTTAGGGACGCCGTCTGGAAACACCATATATTTT
CASSLGTPSGNTIYF
>TRBD2|many|TRBJ2-3|TRBV7-2
TGTGCCAGCAGCTTTGGACTAGCGGGGTGGGATACGCAGTATTTT
CASSFGLAGWDTQYF
>NA|many|TRBJ2-1|TRBV30
TGTGCCTGGAGTGGGGCCAGAATCAATGAGCAGTTCTTC
CAWSGARINEQFF
>NA|NA|TRBJ2-4|TRBV11-1
TGTGCCAGCAGCTTAGTGATAATGGGAGATATAGCCAAAAACATTCAGTACTTC
CASSLVIMGDIAKNIQYF
>NA|many|TRBJ2-2|TRBV3-1
TGTGCCAGCAGCCAAAAGAGCACCGGGGAGCTGTTTTTT
CASSQKSTGELFF
>TRBD1|many|TRBJ1-4|TRBV12-3/TRBV12-4
TGTGCCAGCAGTTTTGGGACAGTAACTAATGAAAAACTGTTTTTT
CASSFGTVTNEKLFF
>NA|NA|TRBJ1-1|TRBV5-1
TGCGCCAGCAGCTTGTCTGCTACGAACACTGAAGCTTTCTTT
CASSLSATNTEAFF
>NA|many|TRBJ2-2|TRBV5-1
TGCGCCAGCAGGGATCGCCTCAACACCGGGGAGCTGTTTTTT
CASRDRLNTGELFF
>NA|many|TRBJ1-5|TRBV19
TGTGCCAGTAGTCGCAGGGATTCTAGCAATCAGCCCCAGCATTTT
CASSRRDSSNQPQHF
>NA|many|TRBJ2-2|TRBV3-1
TGTGCCAGCAGCCAGGGGACAAACACCGGGGAGCTGTTTTTT
CASSQGTNTGELFF
>NA|many|TRBJ2-1|TRBV11-2
TGTGCCAGCAGCCCAGGACAGGCGGGGGGTTACAATGAGCAGTTCTTC
CASSPGQAGGYNEQFF
>TRBD2|few|TRBJ2-1|TRBV7-3
TGTGCCAGCAGCATTAGCGGGGGGGCCGATGAGCAGTTCTTC
CASSISGGADEQFF
>TRBD1|many|TRBJ2-3|TRBV18
TGTGCCAGCTCACCCGGGACAGGGATGAGCACAGATACGCAGTATTTT
CASSPGTGMSTDTQYF
>NA|few|TRBJ2-7|TRBV14
TGTGCCAGCAGCCAAGTCCCGCTCAACGAGCAGTACTTC
CASSQVPLNEQYF
>NA|NA|TRBJ1-1|TRBV5-1
TGCGCCAGCAGCTCCCCTGAGGCCGGGAGCTGGACTGAAGCTTTCTTT
CASSSPEAGSWTEAFF
>TRBD1|few|TRBJ2-5|TRBV18
TGTGCCAGCTCGCTTGGACAGGTCCAAGAGACCCAGTACTTC
CASSLGQVQETQYF
>NA|few|TRBJ1-1|TRBV29-1
TGCAGCGGAAAAAACACTGAAGCTTTCTTT
CSGKNTEAFF
>TRBD1|NA|TRBJ2-5|TRBV11-1
TGTGCCAGCAGTACCAGGGGGCCAGAGACCCAGTACTTC
CASSTRGPETQYF
>NA|few|TRBJ2-7|TRBV19
TGTGCCAGTAGGGTAAGCGGAGGGACGGGGTTCTACGAGCAGTACTTC
CASRVSGGTGFYEQYF
>NA|few|TRBJ1-1|TRBV5-1
TGCGCCAGCAGCTTGGATCTTCAGGGAGGTACTGAAGCTTTCTTT
CASSLDLQGGTEAFF
>NA|NA|TRBJ2-5|TRBV19
TGTGCCAGCCGCCGGGCTGGAGAGACCCAGTACTTC
CASRRAGETQYF
>NA|few|TRBJ2-7|TRBV6-1
TGTGCCAGCAGTCCCCGCGGCGGATACGAGCAGTACTTC
CASSPRGGYEQYF
>NA|NA|TRBJ2-2|TRBV6-1
TGTGCCAGCAAGGAGTCCGGGGAGCTGTTTTTT
CASKESGELFF
>NA|NA|TRBJ1-1|TRBV12-3/TRBV12-4
TGTGCCGGCAGCCCCAACACCGGGCAGAACACTGAAGCTTTCTTT
CAGSPNTGQNTEAFF
>NA|many|TRBJ1-2|TRBV12-3/TRBV12-4
TGTGCCAGCAGTTTAATCCGGGGGCGCGGAGGCTACACCTTC
CASSLIRGRGGYTF
>TRBD1|few|TRBJ1-3|TRBV5-1
TGCGCCAGCAGCTTGGCGGCCAGGGGGACTGGAAACACCATATATTTT
CASSLAARGTGNTIYF
>NA|many|TRBJ1-1|TRBV9
TGTGCCAGCAGCGTAGAGCCCGGGGGCACTGAAGCTTTCTTT
CASSVEPGGTEAFF
>NA|many|TRBJ2-7|TRBV2
TGTGCCAGCAGTGTTGAGACAAATGGGGAGCAGTACTTC
CASSVETNGEQYF
>TRBD1|many|TRBJ1-1|TRBV28
TGTGCCAGCACCGAAAACAGGGGAGGGGTCACTGAAGCTTTCTTT
CASTENRGGVTEAFF
>NA|many|TRBJ1-1|TRBV20-1
TGCAGTGCTAGCCAGGGGTACGGCACTGAAGCTTTCTTT
CSASQGYGTEAFF
>TRBD1|many|TRBJ1-5|TRBV5-1
TGCGCCAGCAGCTTGGGGACAGGGCCTCAATGGCCCCAGCATTTT
CASSLGTGPQWPQHF
>NA|few|TRBJ1-1|TRBV6-2/TRBV6-3
TGTGCCAGCAGTGAACTCGACAGAGAAGCTTTCTTT
CASSELDREAFF